These T cell receptor beta chains were read from a single sample in a study of blood T cells in healthy people across ages. Each CDR3 protein gets one entry after TCRdb re-called the 5' RACE reads with MiXCR. Of 1,100,000 or so distinct CDR3 sequences in the sample, over 35% were seen once. Sequencing was carried out using blood. The receptor set was obtained from a woman aged 60-75 years in good health. The CDR3 runs from the conserved cysteine through the conserved F or W. Each record gives: J gene, D gene, V gene, CDR3 protein. The D gene is left open where the match is weak.

J: TRBJ2-7
D: TRBD1
V: TRBV9
CDR3: CASSVDGQGAAEQYF

J: TRBJ2-3
D: .
V: TRBV20-1
CDR3: CSATGAQTDTQYF

J: TRBJ2-1
D: .
V: TRBV20-1
CDR3: CSAGGNTGTNDYNEQFF

J: TRBJ2-5
D: TRBD1
V: TRBV14
CDR3: CASSQGGQVQETQYF

J: TRBJ2-5
D: .
V: TRBV10-2
CDR3: CASSQLPQETQYF

J: TRBJ2-7
D: .
V: TRBV20-1
CDR3: CSARGEQTYEQYF

J: TRBJ2-7
D: .
V: TRBV18
CDR3: CASSPPGPLGDEQYF

J: TRBJ2-5
D: TRBD2
V: TRBV9
CDR3: CASSALAEQETQYF

J: .
D: .
V: TRBV5-8
CDR3: CASSVSSIYEQYF

J: TRBJ2-7
D: TRBD1
V: TRBV20-1
CDR3: CSARRLTGDPYEQYF

J: TRBJ1-5
D: .
V: TRBV3-1
CDR3: CASSQEFGGDQPQHF

J: TRBJ1-3
D: .
V: TRBV7-6
CDR3: CASSPVNSGNTIYF

J: TRBJ2-7
D: TRBD1
V: TRBV2
CDR3: CASIGQGSYEQYF

J: TRBJ2-7
D: .
V: TRBV10-3
CDR3: CAISGRDDFYEQYF

J: TRBJ2-3
D: .
V: TRBV5-5
CDR3: CASSIVQILDTQYF

J: TRBJ2-4
D: TRBD2
V: TRBV4-2
CDR3: CASSQEGLASHIQYF

J: TRBJ1-5
D: .
V: TRBV7-9
CDR3: CASAGGNQPQHF

J: TRBJ2-7
D: .
V: TRBV10-2
CDR3: CASGGESKSYEQYF

J: TRBJ2-5
D: .
V: TRBV7-9
CDR3: CASSLYQGGETQYF

J: TRBJ2-2
D: .
V: TRBV4-1
CDR3: CASSHRSGELFF

J: TRBJ2-1
D: TRBD2
V: TRBV5-6
CDR3: CASSGGPINEQFF

J: TRBJ1-1
D: TRBD1
V: TRBV4-2
CDR3: CASSQEQGMNTEAFF

J: TRBJ2-5
D: .
V: TRBV2
CDR3: CASSEARKRETQYF

J: TRBJ2-7
D: .
V: TRBV27
CDR3: CASSTAPTGNEQYF

J: TRBJ2-1
D: TRBD1
V: TRBV20-1
CDR3: CSATIPGQGSYNEQFF

J: TRBJ2-3
D: .
V: TRBV24-1
CDR3: CATSEGSPADTQYF

J: TRBJ2-3
D: .
V: TRBV12-3/TRBV12-4
CDR3: CASSLNLGGLSADTQYF

J: TRBJ1-2
D: .
V: TRBV21-1
CDR3: CASKQRGGDYGYTF

J: TRBJ2-5
D: TRBD2
V: TRBV29-1
CDR3: CSVGNSGGQETQYF

J: TRBJ2-6
D: .
V: TRBV9
CDR3: CASSVAGAGANVLTF

J: TRBJ1-1
D: .
V: TRBV7-9
CDR3: CASSQREPGTEAFF

J: TRBJ2-5
D: .
V: TRBV5-1
CDR3: CASSWTETQYF

J: TRBJ2-5
D: .
V: TRBV18
CDR3: CASSPPWGLYQETQYF

J: .
D: TRBD1
V: TRBV24-1
CDR3: CATSELYRGGRCEQYF

J: TRBJ2-7
D: TRBD2
V: TRBV4-1
CDR3: CASSQGLGLAGVPRDYEQYF

J: TRBJ2-1
D: TRBD1
V: TRBV5-6
CDR3: CASRPTGVNEQFF

J: TRBJ2-7
D: TRBD1
V: TRBV30
CDR3: CAWSSGGQSYEQYF

J: TRBJ2-7
D: TRBD1
V: TRBV5-1
CDR3: CASSPRDSQSSQYF

J: TRBJ2-1
D: .
V: TRBV20-1
CDR3: CSARPVLATNNEQFF

J: TRBJ2-5
D: TRBD2
V: TRBV15
CDR3: CATSRAPGGRHEQYF

J: TRBJ2-7
D: TRBD1
V: TRBV7-9
CDR3: CASERTGLLEQYF

J: TRBJ2-1
D: .
V: TRBV29-1
CDR3: CSVGEVRGNEQFF

J: TRBJ1-1
D: .
V: TRBV29-1
CDR3: CSVVRFPNTEAFF

J: TRBJ2-7
D: TRBD2
V: TRBV30
CDR3: CAWSRLATRSYEQYF

J: TRBJ2-7
D: .
V: TRBV2
CDR3: CASSHRGGYNAYEQYF

J: .
D: .
V: TRBV2
CDR3: CASSAAGTVGAYNEQYF

J: TRBJ2-1
D: .
V: TRBV28
CDR3: CASSLDRGRSYNEQFF

J: TRBJ2-7
D: .
V: TRBV24-1
CDR3: CATSVGTGEQYF

J: TRBJ2-1
D: TRBD2
V: TRBV7-8
CDR3: CASRRTSGYNEQFF